A selection of T cell receptor beta chains follows, all from one sample in a study of blood T cell repertoires in COVID-19. Produced via immunoSEQ multiplex PCR; TCRdb's table is partial and in-frame only. The sample has over 110,000 clones, 84% seen once. The sample comprised PBMCs or T cells enriched from blood (not recorded which). These receptors were taken from a man aged 45-65 years in a cohort exposed to, infected with or recovered from COVID-19 (not recorded which). Each CDR3 is given with its conserved first and last residue. A D gene is named only where the DNA matches it firmly. Only part of the rows carry a size: once, few, many, or a class if the clone is expanded.

clone size: .; J gene: TRBJ2-3; D gene: .; V gene: TRBV11-2; CDR3 DNA: TGTGCCAGCAGCCCGGGTTGGACAGTCACAGATACGCAGTATTTT; CDR3 protein: CASSPGWTVTDTQYF
clone size: .; J gene: TRBJ1-3; D gene: .; V gene: TRBV3-1/TRBV3-2; CDR3 DNA: TGTGCCAGCAGCCGGCCTCCAGGAAACACCATATATTTT; CDR3 protein: CASSRPPGNTIYF
clone size: .; J gene: TRBJ2-2; D gene: .; V gene: TRBV7-2; CDR3 DNA: TGTGCCAGCAGTTACAGGAGCTACACCGGGGAGCTGTTTTTT; CDR3 protein: CASSYRSYTGELFF
clone size: .; J gene: TRBJ1-2; D gene: TRBD1; V gene: TRBV5-1; CDR3 DNA: TGCGCCAGCAGCTCCGGACAGGGGAGTCGCTATGGCTACACCTTC; CDR3 protein: CASSSGQGSRYGYTF
clone size: .; J gene: TRBJ1-1; D gene: .; V gene: TRBV4-2; CDR3 DNA: TGTGCCAGCAGCCAAGATCCCTTCATCAGGGGTGGCGAAAACACTGAAGCTTTCTTT; CDR3 protein: CASSQDPFIRGGENTEAFF
clone size: .; J gene: TRBJ2-2; D gene: .; V gene: TRBV7-9; CDR3 DNA: TGTGCCACCGAGCCTTTTCCGGAGCTGTTTTTT; CDR3 protein: CATEPFPELFF
clone size: .; J gene: TRBJ2-5; D gene: .; V gene: TRBV9; CDR3 DNA: TGTGCCAGCAGCGTAAAGGAGTACCAAGAGACCCAGTACTTC; CDR3 protein: CASSVKEYQETQYF
clone size: .; J gene: TRBJ2-3; D gene: TRBD2; V gene: TRBV7-3; CDR3 DNA: TGTGCCAGCAGCTCCGAGGGCGGGAGGGGGAATACGCAGTATTTT; CDR3 protein: CASSSEGGRGNTQYF
clone size: .; J gene: TRBJ1-5; D gene: TRBD1; V gene: TRBV28; CDR3 DNA: TGTGCCAGCAGTCCCGGTAATGCAGGGGGCGTAGGTCAGCCCCAGCATTTT; CDR3 protein: CASSPGNAGGVGQPQHF
clone size: .; J gene: TRBJ1-2; D gene: TRBD1; V gene: TRBV5-5; CDR3 DNA: TGTGCCAGCAGGGCCCCGGGACAGGGTTACTATGGCTACACCTTC; CDR3 protein: CASRAPGQGYYGYTF
clone size: .; J gene: TRBJ1-6; D gene: .; V gene: TRBV4-1; CDR3 DNA: TGCGCCAGCAGCCAGGGGGGGAATTCACCCCTCCACTTT; CDR3 protein: CASSQGGNSPLHF
clone size: .; J gene: TRBJ1-2; D gene: .; V gene: TRBV11-2; CDR3 DNA: TGTGCCAGCAGCTCTAGTTTAGACCTTGGAAACTATGGCTACACCTTC; CDR3 protein: CASSSSLDLGNYGYTF
clone size: .; J gene: TRBJ1-2; D gene: TRBD1; V gene: TRBV15; CDR3 DNA: TGTGCCACCAGCCGGGGACAGGGGGGATACGGCTACACCTTC; CDR3 protein: CATSRGQGGYGYTF
clone size: .; J gene: TRBJ2-7; D gene: .; V gene: TRBV18; CDR3 DNA: TGTGCCAGCTCACCTGGAGTCGAGGGCGAGCAGTACTTC; CDR3 protein: CASSPGVEGEQYF
clone size: .; J gene: TRBJ2-2; D gene: .; V gene: TRBV3-1/TRBV3-2; CDR3 DNA: TGTGCCAGCAGCGACAGATTCCTGAACACCGGGGAGCTGTTTTTT; CDR3 protein: CASSDRFLNTGELFF
clone size: .; J gene: TRBJ1-2; D gene: .; V gene: TRBV5-4; CDR3 DNA: TGTGCCAGCAGCTTGACACAAGACTATGGCTACACCTTC; CDR3 protein: CASSLTQDYGYTF
clone size: .; J gene: TRBJ2-7; D gene: TRBD1; V gene: TRBV7-9; CDR3 DNA: TGTGCCAGCAGCTCCCCGACAGGGGACGAGCAGTACTTC; CDR3 protein: CASSSPTGDEQYF
clone size: few; J gene: TRBJ2-7; D gene: .; V gene: TRBV28; CDR3 DNA: TGTGCCAGCAGGGACGTAGGGACTCGGGCCGAGCAGTACTTC; CDR3 protein: CASRDVGTRAEQYF
clone size: few; J gene: TRBJ1-2; D gene: .; V gene: TRBV7-2; CDR3 DNA: TGTGCCAGCAGCTTAGAATGGGTGAGGGGCTACACCTTC; CDR3 protein: CASSLEWVRGYTF
clone size: .; J gene: TRBJ1-2; D gene: .; V gene: TRBV30; CDR3 DNA: TGTGCCTGGAGCCTCGACAGGAACTATGGCTACACCTTC; CDR3 protein: CAWSLDRNYGYTF
clone size: once; J gene: TRBJ2-7; D gene: .; V gene: TRBV5-4; CDR3 DNA: TGTGCCAGCAGCTTCTCAGGGATCTACGAGCAGTACTTC; CDR3 protein: CASSFSGIYEQYF
clone size: .; J gene: TRBJ1-1; D gene: TRBD1; V gene: TRBV7-2; CDR3 DNA: TGTGCCAGCAGCTTTAGGGGAACGGGACAGGGAAGGTCTGAAGCTTTCTTT; CDR3 protein: CASSFRGTGQGRSEAFF
clone size: .; J gene: TRBJ2-3; D gene: .; V gene: TRBV5-4; CDR3 DNA: TGTGCCAGCAGCCTAATCCCGATTCTCACAGATACGCAGTATTTT; CDR3 protein: CASSLIPILTDTQYF
clone size: .; J gene: TRBJ1-2; D gene: .; V gene: TRBV7-2; CDR3 DNA: TGTGCCAGCAGCTTAGATCCCCCCACCCTCACATTTGATAACTATGGCTACACCTTC; CDR3 protein: CASSLDPPTLTFDNYGYTF
clone size: .; J gene: TRBJ2-6; D gene: TRBD2; V gene: TRBV11-3; CDR3 DNA: TGTGCCAGCAGCTTAGAGGGCGCTAGCGGGAGGTCACACTCTGGGGCCAACGTCCTGACTTTC; CDR3 protein: CASSLEGASGRSHSGANVLTF
clone size: once; J gene: TRBJ1-2; D gene: TRBD1; V gene: TRBV7-2; CDR3 DNA: TGTGCCAGCACCCCTACAGGGGGCTATGGCTACACCTTC; CDR3 protein: CASTPTGGYGYTF
clone size: .; J gene: TRBJ1-2; D gene: .; V gene: TRBV30; CDR3 DNA: TGTGCCTGGAGGTCAGGAAATTATGGCTACACCTTC; CDR3 protein: CAWRSGNYGYTF